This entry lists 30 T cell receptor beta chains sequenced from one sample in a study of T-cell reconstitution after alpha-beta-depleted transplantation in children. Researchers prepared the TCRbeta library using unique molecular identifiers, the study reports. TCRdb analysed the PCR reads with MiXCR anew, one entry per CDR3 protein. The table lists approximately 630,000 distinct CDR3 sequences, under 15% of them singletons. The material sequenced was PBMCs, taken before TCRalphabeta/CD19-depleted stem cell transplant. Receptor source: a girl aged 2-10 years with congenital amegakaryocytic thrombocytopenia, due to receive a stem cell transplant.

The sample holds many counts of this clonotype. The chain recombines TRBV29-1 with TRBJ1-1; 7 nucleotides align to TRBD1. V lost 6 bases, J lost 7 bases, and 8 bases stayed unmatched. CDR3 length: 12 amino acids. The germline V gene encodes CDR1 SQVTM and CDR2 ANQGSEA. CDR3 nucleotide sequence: TGCAGCGTATCGGACAGGACCAGTGAAGCTTTCTTT. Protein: CSVSDRTSEAFF.

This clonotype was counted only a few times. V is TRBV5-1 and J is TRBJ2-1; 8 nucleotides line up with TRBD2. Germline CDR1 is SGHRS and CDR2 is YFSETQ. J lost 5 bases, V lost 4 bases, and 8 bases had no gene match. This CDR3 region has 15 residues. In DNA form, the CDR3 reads TGCGCCAGCAGCCGGGGGGGGCAGGGAAACAATGAGCAGTTCTTC. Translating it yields CASSRGGQGNNEQFF.

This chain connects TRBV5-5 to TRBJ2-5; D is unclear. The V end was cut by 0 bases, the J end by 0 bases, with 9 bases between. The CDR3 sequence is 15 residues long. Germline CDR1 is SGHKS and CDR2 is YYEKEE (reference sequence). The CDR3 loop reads CASSLGRWNQETQYF. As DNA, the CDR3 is TGTGCCAGCAGCTTGGGCAGGTGGAACCAAGAGACCCAGTACTTC.

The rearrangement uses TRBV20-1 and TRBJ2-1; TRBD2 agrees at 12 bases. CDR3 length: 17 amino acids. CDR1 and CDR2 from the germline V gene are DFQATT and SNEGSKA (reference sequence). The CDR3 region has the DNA TGCAGCGCCCGCGGACTAGCGGGGTGGAGCTCCTACAATGAGCAGTTCTTC. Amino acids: CSARGLAGWSSYNEQFF.

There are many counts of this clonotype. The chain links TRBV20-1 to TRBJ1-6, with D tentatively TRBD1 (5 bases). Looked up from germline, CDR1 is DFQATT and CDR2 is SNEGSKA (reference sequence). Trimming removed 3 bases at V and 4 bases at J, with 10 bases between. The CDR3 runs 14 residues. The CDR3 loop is CSASGDRYNSPLHF. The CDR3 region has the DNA TGCAGTGCTAGTGGAGACAGATATAATTCACCCCTCCACTTT.

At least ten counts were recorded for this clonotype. This CDR3 reads CASSLTGGGEPQHF. The CDR3 DNA follows: TGTGCCAGCAGTTTGACAGGAGGGGGTGAGCCCCAGCATTTT. The V and J genes are TRBV12-3 or TRBV12-4 and TRBJ1-5; maybe TRBD1 (6 bases). The V end lost 3 bases, the J end lost 8 bases, and 14 bases lay between the germline ends. There are 14 residues in the CDR3.

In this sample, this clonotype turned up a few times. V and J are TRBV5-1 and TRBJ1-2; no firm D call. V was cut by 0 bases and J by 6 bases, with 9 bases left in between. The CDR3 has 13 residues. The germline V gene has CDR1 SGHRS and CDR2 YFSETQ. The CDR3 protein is CASSLEGTDGYTF. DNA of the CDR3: TGCGCCAGCAGCTTGGAGGGTACGGATGGCTACACCTTC.

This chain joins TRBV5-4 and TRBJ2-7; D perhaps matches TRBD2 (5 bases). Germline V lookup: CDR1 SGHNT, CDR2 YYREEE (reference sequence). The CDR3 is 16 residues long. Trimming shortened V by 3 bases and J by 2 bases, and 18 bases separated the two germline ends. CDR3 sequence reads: CASSSRDITSAYEQYF. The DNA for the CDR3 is TGTGCCAGCAGCTCGAGAGACATTACTAGTGCCTACGAGCAGTACTTC.

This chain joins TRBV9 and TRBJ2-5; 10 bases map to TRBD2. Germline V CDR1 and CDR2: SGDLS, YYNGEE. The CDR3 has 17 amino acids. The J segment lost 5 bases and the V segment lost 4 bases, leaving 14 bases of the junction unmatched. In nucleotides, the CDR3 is TGTGCCAGCAGCACCGAATTTGGGACTAGCGAGAGTGAGACCCAGTACTTC. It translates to CASSTEFGTSESETQYF.

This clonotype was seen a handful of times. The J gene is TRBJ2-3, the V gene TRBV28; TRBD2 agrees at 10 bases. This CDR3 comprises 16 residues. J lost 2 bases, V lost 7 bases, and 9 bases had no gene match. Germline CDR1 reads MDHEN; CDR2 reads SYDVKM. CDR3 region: CASILSGRAVTDTQYF. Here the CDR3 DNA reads TGTGCCAGCATTCTGAGCGGGAGGGCCGTCACAGATACGCAGTATTTT.

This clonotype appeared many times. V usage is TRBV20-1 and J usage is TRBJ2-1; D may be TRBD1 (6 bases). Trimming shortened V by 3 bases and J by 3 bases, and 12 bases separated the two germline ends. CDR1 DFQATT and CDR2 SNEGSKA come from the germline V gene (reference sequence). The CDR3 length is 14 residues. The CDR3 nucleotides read TGCAGTGCTAGTTTCTGGGGGCACTACAATGAGCAGTTCTTC. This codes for CSASFWGHYNEQFF.

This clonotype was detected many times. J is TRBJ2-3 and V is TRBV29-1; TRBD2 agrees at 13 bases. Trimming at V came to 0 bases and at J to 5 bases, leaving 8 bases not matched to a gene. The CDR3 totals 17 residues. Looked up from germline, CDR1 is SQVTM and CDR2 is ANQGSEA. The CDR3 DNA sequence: TGCAGCGTTGAAGATCCCACACTAGCGGGAGGGGAAGATACGCAGTATTTT. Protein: CSVEDPTLAGGEDTQYF.

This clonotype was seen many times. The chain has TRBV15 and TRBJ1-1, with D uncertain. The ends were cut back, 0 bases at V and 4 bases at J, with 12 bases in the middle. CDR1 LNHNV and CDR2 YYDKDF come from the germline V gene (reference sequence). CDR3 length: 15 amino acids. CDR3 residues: CATSRDLEGITEAFF. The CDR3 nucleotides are TGTGCCACCAGCAGAGATTTGGAGGGCATCACTGAAGCTTTCTTT.

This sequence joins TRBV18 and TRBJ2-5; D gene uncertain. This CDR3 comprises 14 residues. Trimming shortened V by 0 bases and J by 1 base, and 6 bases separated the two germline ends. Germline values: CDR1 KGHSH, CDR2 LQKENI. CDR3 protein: CASSPPGVQETQYF. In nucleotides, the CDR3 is TGTGCCAGCTCACCACCAGGTGTCCAAGAGACCCAGTACTTC.

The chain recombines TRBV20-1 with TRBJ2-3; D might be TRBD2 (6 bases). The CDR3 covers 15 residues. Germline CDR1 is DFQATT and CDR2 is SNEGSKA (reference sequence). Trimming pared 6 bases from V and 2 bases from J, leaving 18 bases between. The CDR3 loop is CSATPGTGYTDTQYF. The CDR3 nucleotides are TGCAGTGCCACGCCCGGGACTGGATACACAGATACGCAGTATTTT.

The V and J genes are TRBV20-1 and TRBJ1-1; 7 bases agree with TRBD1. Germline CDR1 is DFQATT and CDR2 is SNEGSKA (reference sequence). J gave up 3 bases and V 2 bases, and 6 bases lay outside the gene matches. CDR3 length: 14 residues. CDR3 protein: CSARSNRGDTEAFF. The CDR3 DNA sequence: TGCAGTGCTAGATCGAACAGGGGAGACACTGAAGCTTTCTTT.

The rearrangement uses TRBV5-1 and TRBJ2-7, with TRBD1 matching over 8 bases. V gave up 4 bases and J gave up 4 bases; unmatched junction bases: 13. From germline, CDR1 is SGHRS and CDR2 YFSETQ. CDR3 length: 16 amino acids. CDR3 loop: CASSPRIDRGSYEQYF. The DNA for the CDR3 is TGCGCCAGCAGCCCTAGAATCGACAGGGGATCTTACGAGCAGTACTTC.

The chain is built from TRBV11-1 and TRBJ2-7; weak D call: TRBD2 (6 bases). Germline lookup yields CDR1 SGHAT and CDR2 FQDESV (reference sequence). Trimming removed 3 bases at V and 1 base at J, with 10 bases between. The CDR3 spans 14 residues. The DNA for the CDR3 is TGTGCCAGCAGCTTCCGGGAGTATTCCTACGAGCAGTACTTC. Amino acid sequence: CASSFREYSYEQYF.

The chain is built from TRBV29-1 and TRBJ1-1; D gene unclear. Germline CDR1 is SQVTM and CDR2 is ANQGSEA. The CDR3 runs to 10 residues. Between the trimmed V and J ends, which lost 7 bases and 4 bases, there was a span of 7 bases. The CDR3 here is CSAYGTEAFF. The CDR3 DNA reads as TGCAGCGCATATGGCACTGAAGCTTTCTTT.

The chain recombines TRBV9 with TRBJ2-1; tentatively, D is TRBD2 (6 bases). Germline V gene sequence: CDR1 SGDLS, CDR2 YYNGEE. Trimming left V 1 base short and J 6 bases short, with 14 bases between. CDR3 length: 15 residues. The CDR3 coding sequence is TGTGCCAGCAGCGTACTTGGGCGGGATCTCAATGAGCAGTTCTTC. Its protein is CASSVLGRDLNEQFF.

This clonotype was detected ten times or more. CDR3 coding DNA: TGTGCCAGCAGTGCTGGACAGGGTCCTAGCACAGATACGCAGTATTTT. It specifies CASSAGQGPSTDTQYF. The chain combines TRBV6-1 with TRBJ2-3, with 8 bases identical to TRBD1. This CDR3 region has 16 residues. The junction had 6 bases not matched to a gene; V was cut back by 4 bases and J by 0 bases. Germline CDR1 MNHNS, CDR2 SASEGT.

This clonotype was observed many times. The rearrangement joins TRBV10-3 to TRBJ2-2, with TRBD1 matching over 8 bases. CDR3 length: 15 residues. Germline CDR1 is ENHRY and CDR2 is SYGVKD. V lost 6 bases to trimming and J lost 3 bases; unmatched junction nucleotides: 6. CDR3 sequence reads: CAIRKTGEDTGELFF. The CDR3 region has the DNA TGTGCCATCAGAAAGACAGGGGAGGACACCGGGGAGCTGTTTTTT.

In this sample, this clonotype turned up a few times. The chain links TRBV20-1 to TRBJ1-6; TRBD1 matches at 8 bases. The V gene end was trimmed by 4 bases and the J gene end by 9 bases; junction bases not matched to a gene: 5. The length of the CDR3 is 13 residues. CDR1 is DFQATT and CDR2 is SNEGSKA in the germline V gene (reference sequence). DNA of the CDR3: TGCAGTGCTATCTCGACAGGGGTTTCACCCCTCCACTTT. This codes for CSAISTGVSPLHF.

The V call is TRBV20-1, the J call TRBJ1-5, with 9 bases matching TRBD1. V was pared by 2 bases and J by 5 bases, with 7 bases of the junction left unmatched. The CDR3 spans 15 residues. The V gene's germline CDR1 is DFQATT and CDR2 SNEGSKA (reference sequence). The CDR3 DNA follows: TGCAGTGCTAGAAACCGGGACAGGGTGTATCAGCCCCAGCATTTT. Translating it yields CSARNRDRVYQPQHF.

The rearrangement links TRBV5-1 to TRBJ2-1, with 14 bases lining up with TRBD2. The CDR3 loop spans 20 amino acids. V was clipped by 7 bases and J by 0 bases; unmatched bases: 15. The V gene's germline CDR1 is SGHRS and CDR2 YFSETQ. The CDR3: CASAERRLAGGRYSYNEQFF. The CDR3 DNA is TGCGCCAGCGCGGAAAGGAGACTAGCGGGAGGGAGGTACTCCTACAATGAGCAGTTCTTC.

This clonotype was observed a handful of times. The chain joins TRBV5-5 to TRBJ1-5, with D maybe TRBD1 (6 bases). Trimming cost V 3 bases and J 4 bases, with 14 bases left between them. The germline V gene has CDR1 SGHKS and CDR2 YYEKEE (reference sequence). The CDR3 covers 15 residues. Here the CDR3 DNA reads TGTGCCAGCAGCTCTCTACAGGGAAGGAATCAGCCCCAGCATTTT. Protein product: CASSSLQGRNQPQHF.

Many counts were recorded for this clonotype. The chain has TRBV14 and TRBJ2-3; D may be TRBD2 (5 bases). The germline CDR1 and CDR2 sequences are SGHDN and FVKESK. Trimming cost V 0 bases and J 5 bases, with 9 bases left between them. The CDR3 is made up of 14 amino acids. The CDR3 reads CASSQDPAGDTQYF. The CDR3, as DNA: TGTGCCAGCAGCCAAGATCCTGCGGGAGATACGCAGTATTTT. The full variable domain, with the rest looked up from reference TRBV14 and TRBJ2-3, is EAGVTQFPSHSVIEKGQTVTLRCDPISGHDNLYWYRRVMGKEIKFLLHFVKESKQDESGMPNNRFLAERTGGTYSTLKVQPAELEDSGVYFCASSQDPAGDTQYFGPGTRLTVL.

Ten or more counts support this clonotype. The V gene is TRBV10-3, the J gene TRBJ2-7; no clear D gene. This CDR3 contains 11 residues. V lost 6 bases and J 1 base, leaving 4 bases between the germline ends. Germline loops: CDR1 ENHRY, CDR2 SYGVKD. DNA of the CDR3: TGTGCCATCAGAGGGTCCTACGAGCAGTACTTC. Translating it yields CAIRGSYEQYF.

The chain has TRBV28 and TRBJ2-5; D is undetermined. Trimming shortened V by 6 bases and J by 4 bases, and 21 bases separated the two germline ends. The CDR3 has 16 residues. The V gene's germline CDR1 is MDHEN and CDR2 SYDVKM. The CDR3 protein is CASSPRPTAGGETQYF. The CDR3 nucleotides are TGTGCCAGCAGCCCCAGACCCACCGCCGGTGGAGAGACCCAGTACTTC.

CDR3 loop: CASSQGPGAHYGYTF. In DNA form, the CDR3 reads TGCGCCAGCAGCCAAGGACCAGGGGCACACTATGGCTACACCTTC. The V gene is TRBV5-1, the J gene TRBJ1-2; weak D call: TRBD1 (6 bases). Germline V gene data show CDR1 as SGHRS and CDR2 as YFSETQ. With 4 bases removed from V and 3 bases from J, the gap between germline ends came to 16 bases. CDR3 length: 15 amino acids. Using reference TRBV5-1 and TRBJ1-2 for the parts outside the CDR3, the full variable domain is KAGVTQTPRYLIKTRGQQVTLSCSPISGHRSVSWYQQTPGQGLQFLFEYFSETQRNKGNFPGRFSGRQFSNSRSEMNVSTLELGDSALYLCASSQGPGAHYGYTFGSGTRLTVV.